What follows are 31 T cell receptor beta chains derived from one specimen sequenced in a study of PD-1 blockade in mismatch repair-deficient tumors. Here immunoSEQ multiplex PCR was the method, and the copy in TCRdb shows in-frame clones only, minus some. The data hold about 100,000 clones, with under 90% observed a single time. The sequences come from peripheral blood, collected 30 to 36 weeks after starting pembrolizumab. The receptors stem from an adult with mismatch repair-deficient cancer.

This chain links TRBV11-2 with TRBJ2-1, with a weak D call TRBD2 (6 bases). This CDR3 is built from 13 residues. Trimming removed 5 bases at V and 13 bases at J, with 18 bases between. Germline CDR1 SGHAT, CDR2 FQNNGV. DNA of the CDR3: TGTGCCAGCAGCGGCTCGGGGGACCCTCTCCAGTTCTTC. This sequence encodes CASSGSGDPLQFF.

V and J are TRBV9 and TRBJ1-6, with D uncertain. Deletions cut 0 bases from V and 4 bases from J, with 8 bases between. This CDR3 comprises 15 residues. The germline V gene encodes CDR1 SGDLS and CDR2 YYNGEE. The CDR3 region has the DNA TGTGCCAGCAGCGTAGATGGGAATTATAATTCACCCCTCCACTTT. It specifies CASSVDGNYNSPLHF. Supplemented by reference TRBV9 and TRBJ1-6, the full variable domain reads DSGVTQTPKHLITATGQRVTLRCSPRSGDLSVYWYQQSLDQGLQFLIQYYNGEERAKGNILERFSAQQFPDLHSELNLSSLELGDSALYFCASSVDGNYNSPLHFGNGTRLTVT.

The chain combines TRBV13 with TRBJ2-6, with D possibly TRBD2 on 6 matching bases. The CDR3 is 13 amino acids. Trimming took off 8 bases at V and 2 bases at J, with 7 bases between the two ends. Germline loops: CDR1 PRHDT, CDR2 FYEKMQ (reference sequence). DNA of the CDR3: TGTGCCAGCTCGGGAGCTGGGGCCAACGTCCTGACTTTC. It encodes CASSGAGANVLTF.

The genes are TRBV19 and TRBJ2-1; 7 bases are a match to TRBD2. After removal of 6 bases from V and 3 bases from J, the junction contained 8 bases not matched to a gene. CDR1 and CDR2 from the germline V gene are LNHDA and SQIVND (reference sequence). This CDR3 contains 15 residues. The DNA of the CDR3 is TGTGCCAGTAGGGGGGGGAACAACGACTACAATGAGCAGTTCTTC. Translation: CASRGGNNDYNEQFF.

This clone is classed as medium-sized. The chain joins TRBV18 to TRBJ1-2, with 7 bases aligning to TRBD1. Losses at the gene ends were 2 bases for V and 2 bases for J; bases not matched to a gene: 5. Per germline, CDR1 KGHSH and CDR2 LQKENI. The CDR3 loop spans 15 amino acids. CDR3 sequence (DNA): TGTGCCAGCTCACCAGAGAAAGGGGGCAACTATGGCTACACCTTC. This codes for CASSPEKGGNYGYTF.

The V gene is TRBV6-6, the J gene TRBJ1-4, with 8 bases aligning to TRBD1. Per germline, CDR1 MNHNY and CDR2 SVGAGI (reference sequence). CDR3 length equals 15 residues. V was pared by 2 bases and J by 7 bases, with 6 bases of the junction left unmatched. The CDR3: CASSYGQGLAEKLFF. The CDR3 DNA follows: TGTGCCAGCAGTTACGGACAGGGATTAGCTGAAAAACTGTTTTTT.

This chain links TRBV6-1 with TRBJ1-2; the D is unclear. Germline V gene data show CDR1 as MNHNS and CDR2 as SASEGT. The CDR3 runs 10 residues. V lost 2 bases and J lost 9, with 4 bases in between. CDR3: CASSEYSYTF. CDR3 nucleotides: TGTGCCAGCAGTGAATATAGCTACACCTTC.

V and J are TRBV6-9 and TRBJ2-7, with TRBD2 matching 7 bases. This CDR3 is built from 17 residues. Per the germline V gene, CDR1 is MNHGY and CDR2 is SVAAGI. V lost 7 bases to trimming and J lost 2 bases; unmatched junction nucleotides: 17. The CDR3 sequence is CASTPRVLGGSPYEQYF. As DNA, the CDR3 is TGTGCCAGCACCCCTCGCGTCCTTGGCGGGAGCCCCTACGAGCAGTACTTC.

This clone was detected once. The genes are TRBV5-4 and TRBJ1-1; D unresolved. V was trimmed by 3 bases and J by 4 bases, leaving 13 bases between them. The CDR3 totals 14 residues. Germline lookup yields CDR1 SGHNT and CDR2 YYREEE (reference sequence). The CDR3 DNA sequence: TGTGCCAGCAGCTCCAATTGGGGTGGCACTGAAGCTTTCTTT. It codes for CASSSNWGGTEAFF.

The chain couples TRBV9 to TRBJ2-5, with TRBD2 identical over 9 bases. Trimming cost V 0 bases and J 4 bases; bases outside gene matches: 4. CDR3 length equals 15 residues. CDR1 is SGDLS, CDR2 YYNGEE, per germline. The CDR3: CASSVEASGAETQYF. CDR3 sequence (DNA): TGTGCCAGCAGCGTAGAGGCTAGCGGGGCAGAGACCCAGTACTTC.

The chain links TRBV5-6 to TRBJ1-1, with D perhaps matching TRBD1 (5 bases). The CDR3 runs 15 residues. Trimming removed 2 bases at V and 5 bases at J, with 16 bases between. Germline values: CDR1 SGHDT, CDR2 YYEEEE. The CDR3 here is CASSLWGLLPTEAFF. CDR3 bases: TGTGCCAGCAGCTTATGGGGACTGCTACCGACTGAAGCTTTCTTT.

This clone was recorded only once. The V and J genes are TRBV7-2 and TRBJ2-2; no firm D call. The CDR3 length is 13 residues. V gave up 4 bases and J gave up 7 bases, with 10 bases separating them. In germline, CDR1 is SGHTA, CDR2 FQGNSA. CDR3 sequence (DNA): TGTGCCAGCAGCTCCCGACCGGACGGGGAGCTGTTTTTT. Its translation: CASSSRPDGELFF.

The V and J genes are TRBV6-6 and TRBJ1-5, with D unresolved. The CDR3 length is 14 residues. Germline V gene lookup returns CDR1 MNHNY and CDR2 SVGAGI (reference sequence). Trimming left V 3 bases short and J 5 bases short, with 11 bases between. CDR3 coding DNA: TGTGCCAGCAGTTATGTACAGTCGCATCAGCCCCAGCATTTT. The encoded protein is CASSYVQSHQPQHF.

The rearrangement joins TRBV5-4 to TRBJ2-3; 10 nucleotides match TRBD2. The J segment lost 4 bases and the V segment lost 2 bases, leaving 7 bases of the junction unmatched. Germline-derived CDR1 and CDR2 are SGHNT and YYREEE (reference sequence). This CDR3 has 16 residues. The CDR3 DNA reads as TGTGCCAGCAGCTTTACGGGGACTAGCGTCCCAGATACGCAGTATTTT. Translating gives CASSFTGTSVPDTQYF.

The chain uses TRBV4-1 and TRBJ2-1; D gene uncertain. Between the trimmed V and J ends, which lost 0 bases and 2 bases, there was a span of 11 bases. The CDR3 spans 16 residues. The germline CDR1 and CDR2 sequences are MGHRA and YSYEKL. In nucleotides, the CDR3 is TGCGCCAGCAGCCAAGATCGGTCGGCTACCTACAATGAGCAGTTCTTC. Protein sequence: CASSQDRSATYNEQFF.

The V gene is TRBV4-1, the J gene TRBJ1-5, with TRBD1 identical over 11 bases. V lost 1 base, J lost 6 bases, and 14 bases stayed unmatched. The CDR3 runs to 19 residues. From germline, CDR1 is MGHRA and CDR2 YSYEKL. The CDR3 DNA sequence: TGCGCCAGCAGCCAAGGAATCGGGACAGGGGGAGTTGTTGTTCAGCCCCAGCATTTT. It yields the protein CASSQGIGTGGVVVQPQHF.

This chain joins TRBV7-2 and TRBJ2-1; D ambiguous. The CDR3 loop spans 14 amino acids. The V end lost 0 bases, the J end lost 9 bases, and 12 bases lay between the germline ends. Germline V gene data show CDR1 as SGHTA and CDR2 as FQGNSA. CDR3 nucleotide sequence: TGTGCCAGCAGCTTAGCCAGGCTCAGTGGTGAGCAGTTCTTC. Protein: CASSLARLSGEQFF.

The V gene is TRBV30, the J gene TRBJ2-2; no clear D gene. Germline lookup yields CDR1 GTSNPN and CDR2 SVGIG (reference sequence). This CDR3 is 13 amino acids long. Trimming took 5 bases from V and 4 from J, leaving 11 bases between them. CDR3 amino acids: CAWALLGTGELFF. CDR3 bases: TGTGCCTGGGCCCTCCTGGGCACCGGGGAGCTGTTTTTT.

The V and J genes are TRBV6-1 and TRBJ2-1; D not certain. The CDR3 is 13 residues long. Trimming took 2 bases from V and 9 from J, leaving 11 bases between them. Germline CDR1 and CDR2: MNHNS and SASEGT. This CDR3 reads CASSEFPTVEQFF. The CDR3 DNA reads as TGTGCCAGCAGTGAATTCCCGACGGTTGAGCAGTTCTTC.

The chain has TRBV6-6 and TRBJ1-2; D not resolved. Trimming left V 4 bases short and J 8 bases short, with 11 bases between. The CDR3 has 12 amino acids. Germline assignment: CDR1 MNHNY and CDR2 SVGAGI (reference sequence). In DNA form, the CDR3 reads TGTGCCAGCAGTTTCACTAATAAGGGCTACACCTTC. It translates to CASSFTNKGYTF.

The rearrangement links TRBV2 to TRBJ2-7; the D gene is possibly TRBD1 (10 bases). Trimming took off 7 bases at V and 1 base at J, with 26 bases between the two ends. Germline V lookup: CDR1 SNHLY, CDR2 FYNNEI. The CDR3 is 18 residues long. The CDR3 DNA follows: TGTGCCAGCAAGACAGGGGGCTTTAGCGGGAGAAGGTCCTACGAGCAGTACTTC. Its protein product is CASKTGGFSGRRSYEQYF.

The J gene is TRBJ2-5, the V gene TRBV5-8; TRBD1 might be the D (6 bases). This CDR3 contains 15 residues. Germline loops: CDR1 SGHTS, CDR2 YDEGEE. Trimming took 0 bases from V and 4 from J, leaving 13 bases between them. This chain's CDR3 is CASSLESGTRETQYF. The CDR3 DNA is TGTGCCAGCAGCTTGGAGTCAGGGACACGAGAGACCCAGTACTTC.

The chain links TRBV7-6 to TRBJ2-1; 7 nucleotides align to TRBD2. The V gene end was trimmed by 6 bases and the J gene end by 1 base; junction bases not matched to a gene: 12. The CDR3 loop spans 17 amino acids. CDR1 SGHVS and CDR2 FNYEAQ come from the germline V gene. The CDR3 protein is CASSYTLAGPSYNEQFF. In DNA, the CDR3 is TGTGCCAGCAGTTATACGTTAGCGGGTCCTTCCTACAATGAGCAGTTCTTC.

V is TRBV10-3 and J is TRBJ2-3, with D maybe TRBD1 (5 bases). Trimming pared 6 bases from V and 6 bases from J, leaving 13 bases between. The germline gives CDR1 ENHRY, CDR2 SYGVKD. The CDR3 totals 13 residues. CDR3 DNA: TGTGCCATCAGAACAGGCGCTACGGATACGCAGTATTTT. Encoded protein: CAIRTGATDTQYF.

This chain uses TRBV10-3 with TRBJ2-1, with 12 bases matching TRBD2. Germline V gene sequence: CDR1 ENHRY, CDR2 SYGVKD. The length of the CDR3 is 18 residues. V shed 4 bases, J shed 0 bases, and the junction held 7 bases outside the gene matches. In DNA form, the CDR3 reads TGTGCCATCAGTGGAAGGACTAGCGGGATGAGCTCCTACAATGAGCAGTTCTTC. Its translation is CAISGRTSGMSSYNEQFF.

Notes on this clone: The junction departs from germline at one end; a sequencing error may be responsible. The J gene is TRBJ1-1, the V gene TRBV7-7, with unresolved D. Germline V CDR1 and CDR2: SSHAT, FNYEAQ (reference sequence). This CDR3 has 13 amino acids. CDR3 residues: CASSFRQNTEAFF. CDR3 bases: TGTGCTAGCAGCTTTAGACAGAACACTGAAGCTTTCTTT.

The rearrangement joins TRBV11-2 to TRBJ2-3; maybe TRBD1 (6 bases). CDR3 length equals 15 residues. CDR1 and CDR2 from the germline V gene are SGHAT and FQNNGV. V was pared by 3 bases and J by 0 bases, with 10 bases between. The chain's CDR3 is CASSFGQLSTDTQYF. DNA for the CDR3: TGTGCCAGCAGCTTTGGACAGCTCAGCACAGATACGCAGTATTTT.

This chain joins TRBV10-2 and TRBJ2-1, with TRBD1 matching over 8 bases. With 6 bases clipped from V and 8 bases from J, the junction kept 9 bases outside the gene matches. There are 14 residues in the CDR3. Germline-derived CDR1 and CDR2 are WSHSY and SAAADI. The CDR3 here is CASRSGGSLDEQFF. DNA of the CDR3: TGCGCCAGCAGGTCAGGGGGCTCTCTCGATGAGCAGTTCTTC.

V usage is TRBV2 and J usage is TRBJ2-1; D call uncertain. CDR1 and CDR2 (germline): SNHLY, FYNNEI. Deletions cut 2 bases from V and 7 bases from J, with 3 bases between. The CDR3 consists of 11 residues. Here the CDR3 reads CASSEWNEQFF. CDR3 coding DNA: TGTGCCAGCAGTGAATGGAATGAGCAGTTCTTC.

The V and J genes are TRBV30 and TRBJ2-3; D gene unclear. The V gene lost 3 bases and the J gene lost 5 bases, with 18 bases spanning the gap. Germline V gene data show CDR1 as GTSNPN and CDR2 as SVGIG (reference sequence). This CDR3 comprises 15 residues. The CDR3 loop is CAWSSPTGIRDTQYF. DNA for the CDR3: TGTGCCTGGAGCTCCCCGACTGGAATTAGAGATACGCAGTATTTT.

In its sample, this clone was seen once. The chain is built from TRBV9 and TRBJ2-3, with 12 bases fitting TRBD2. The germline V gene has CDR1 SGDLS and CDR2 YYNGEE. The junction had 8 bases not matched to a gene; V was cut back by 5 bases and J by 4 bases. The CDR3 totals 16 residues. This CDR3 is CASSETSGSVPDTQYF. Here the CDR3 DNA reads TGTGCCAGCAGTGAGACTAGCGGGAGTGTCCCAGATACGCAGTATTTT.